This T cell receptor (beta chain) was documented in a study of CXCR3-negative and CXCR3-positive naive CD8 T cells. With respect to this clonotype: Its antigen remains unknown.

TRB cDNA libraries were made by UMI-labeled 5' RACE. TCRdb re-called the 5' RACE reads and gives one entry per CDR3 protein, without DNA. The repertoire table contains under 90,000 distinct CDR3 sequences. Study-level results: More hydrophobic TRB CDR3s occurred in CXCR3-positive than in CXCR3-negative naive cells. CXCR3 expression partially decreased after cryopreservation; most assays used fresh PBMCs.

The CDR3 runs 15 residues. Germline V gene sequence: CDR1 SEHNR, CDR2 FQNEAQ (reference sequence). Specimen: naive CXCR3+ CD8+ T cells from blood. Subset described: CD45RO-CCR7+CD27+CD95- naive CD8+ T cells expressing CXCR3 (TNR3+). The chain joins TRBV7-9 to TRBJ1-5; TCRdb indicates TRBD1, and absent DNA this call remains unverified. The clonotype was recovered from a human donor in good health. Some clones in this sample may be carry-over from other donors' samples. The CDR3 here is CASSDGQGALQPQHF.